The 11 T cell receptor beta chains below were found in one sample sequenced in a study of T cell repertoires in cytomegalovirus infection. TCRdb processed the reads anew with MiXCR; each CDR3 protein has one entry. Of 650,000 to 900,000 distinct CDR3 sequences listed, just under 30% were seen once; the top ten hold under 15%. Which antigens these TCRs recognize remains unknown. The sample was cultured CD8+ T cells from PBMCs, taken from culture after CMV antigen stimulation. The receptors were gathered from a human donor in good health (CMV status not recorded). Some clones in this sample may be carry-over from other donors' samples.

This clonotype was recorded at least ten times. This chain links TRBV28 with TRBJ1-5, with 10 bases lining up with TRBD1. Germline CDR1 reads MDHEN; CDR2 reads SYDVKM. The CDR3 length is 16 residues. The V and J ends lost 5 bases and 6 bases, in that order; junction bases with no gene match: 10. The CDR3 loop is CASSTRDRGLGQPQHF. The CDR3 DNA sequence: TGTGCCAGCAGTACCCGGGACAGGGGCCTCGGTCAGCCCCAGCATTTT. The complete variable domain, with remaining parts taken from reference TRBV28 and TRBJ1-5, reads DVKVTQSSRYLVKRTGEKVFLECVQDMDHENMFWYRQDPGLGLRLIYFSYDVKMKEKGDIPEGYSVSREKKERFSLILESASTNQTSMYLCASSTRDRGLGQPQHFGDGTRLSIL.

The genes are TRBV7-6 and TRBJ1-1; D remains unclear. Germline V lookup: CDR1 SGHVS, CDR2 FNYEAQ. The germline V and J ends were trimmed by 7 bases and 5 bases, with 17 bases remaining between them. This CDR3 contains 14 residues. The CDR3 DNA reads TGTGCCAGCACCTCAGAGAGGGTACTGACTGAAGCTTTCTTT. Encoded protein: CASTSERVLTEAFF. Based on the CDR3 plus reference TRBV7-6 and TRBJ1-1, the full variable domain is GAGVSQSPRYKVTKRGQDVALRCDPISGHVSLYWYRQALGQGPEFLTYFNYEAQQDKSGLPNDRFSAERPEGSISTLTIQRTEQRDSAMYRCASTSERVLTEAFFGQGTRLTVV.

The chain carries TRBV5-5 and TRBJ2-5; 7 bases align to TRBD1. CDR3 length equals 15 residues. V dropped 2 bases and J dropped 2; count of bases not matched to a gene: 6. Germline CDR1 SGHKS, CDR2 YYEKEE (reference sequence). This chain's CDR3 is CASSLGQALQETQYF. The CDR3 DNA sequence: TGTGCCAGCAGCTTAGGACAGGCCCTTCAAGAGACCCAGTACTTC.

This clonotype showed up just a few times. The rearrangement links TRBV6-6 to TRBJ1-1; D not certain. V was trimmed by 7 bases and J by 3 bases, leaving 12 bases between them. This CDR3 spans 13 amino acids. CDR1 and CDR2 from the germline V gene are MNHNY and SVGAGI (reference sequence). The CDR3 sequence is CASTRTADTEAFF. The CDR3 region has the DNA TGTGCCAGCACCAGAACCGCGGACACTGAAGCTTTCTTT.

This clonotype has a count of ten or more. The rearrangement uses TRBV7-2 and TRBJ1-5; D is unresolved. V was shortened by 1 base and J by 4 bases, with 8 bases between the two germline ends. The CDR3 is made up of 14 amino acids. Germline CDR1 and CDR2: SGHTA and FQGNSA. CDR3: CASSLDAGNQPQHF. In nucleotides, the CDR3 is TGTGCCAGCAGCTTAGATGCAGGTAATCAGCCCCAGCATTTT.

The chain is built from TRBV4-1 and TRBJ1-4; possible D gene TRBD1, 6 bases. The V gene's germline CDR1 is MGHRA and CDR2 YSYEKL. The CDR3 is 15 amino acids. V lost 2 bases and J lost 3, with 10 bases in between. CDR3 bases: TGCGCCAGCAGCCAAATACAGGGTCCTAATGAAAAACTGTTTTTT. It codes for CASSQIQGPNEKLFF.

There are many counts of this clonotype. The rearrangement links TRBV7-6 to TRBJ2-2; 7 bases line up with TRBD1. The CDR3 has 19 amino acids. The germline V gene encodes CDR1 SGHVS and CDR2 FNYEAQ. V lost 3 bases and J lost 2; bases outside the gene matches: 15. CDR3 DNA sequence: TGTGCCAGCAGCTTCCTTGCCTCCGACAGGGAACTAAACACCGGGGAGCTGTTTTTT. Translating it yields CASSFLASDRELNTGELFF.

The CDR3 reads CASSLYSGDYANTGELFF. For the CDR3, the DNA is TGTGCCAGCAGCTTGTACTCAGGAGACTACGCGAACACCGGGGAGCTGTTTTTT. The chain is built from TRBV5-6 and TRBJ2-2, with D perhaps TRBD2 (5 bases). Germline lookup yields CDR1 SGHDT and CDR2 YYEEEE. The CDR3 loop spans 18 amino acids. V lost 1 base, J lost 0 bases, and 16 bases lay in between.

The chain uses TRBV7-9 and TRBJ2-6, with TRBD1 identical over 7 bases. The CDR3 is 18 residues long. Germline lookup yields CDR1 SEHNR and CDR2 FQNEAQ (reference sequence). V lost 5 bases and J lost 0; bases outside the gene matches: 10. CDR3 region: CASSPAQGPYSGANVLTF. The CDR3 coding sequence is TGTGCCAGCAGCCCGGCACAGGGGCCTTACTCTGGGGCCAACGTCCTGACTTTC.

The genes are TRBV10-3 and TRBJ1-5, with TRBD1 matching 9 bases. Germline CDR1 and CDR2: ENHRY and SYGVKD. The CDR3 extends over 14 amino acids. V was clipped by 10 bases and J by 3 bases; unmatched bases: 7. CDR3 coding DNA: TGTGCCACAGAGACAGGGGGTAACAATCAGCCCCAGCATTTT. Amino acids: CATETGGNNQPQHF.

The chain links TRBV20-1 to TRBJ1-1; no definite D call. Trimming left V 4 bases short and J 1 base short, with 10 bases between. CDR3 length equals 13 residues. CDR1 and CDR2 from the germline V gene are DFQATT and SNEGSKA (reference sequence). This chain's CDR3 is CSAIAIGNTEAFF. DNA for the CDR3: TGCAGTGCTATCGCTATAGGGAACACTGAAGCTTTCTTT.